Below, 15 T cell receptor beta chains from the same sample are listed, as sequenced in a study of blood T cells in healthy people across ages (dated by TCRdb to 2015 to 2017). Libraries were prepared through 5' RACE. The sequencing machine was an Illumina HiSeq 2500. The second PCR ran for roughly 7 to 11 cycles and used a J-beta primer mix along with a sample-barcoded 5' primer. The public reads were reprocessed in TCRdb via fastp at Q25 and MiXCR, keeping in-frame beta chains. Every distinct CDR3 protein forms one entry, paired with its most common genes and DNA. Recorded for this sample are approximately 830,000 distinct CDR3 sequences; about 59% of them occurred a single time. Approximately 30% of the sample is in the top ten clones. Sequencing was done on a sample of blood. The receptors come from a man in his thirties or forties in good health.

The chain recombines TRBV6-5 with TRBJ2-4, with 9 bases identical to TRBD1. The DNA end is more similar to TRBJ2-7, so the J call may be wrong. Germline CDR1 and CDR2: MNHEY and SVGAGI. The length of the CDR3 is 18 residues. The DNA for the CDR3 is TGTGCCAGCAGTTACTCGAAGCCCCCCTCGACAGGGGGGAACGAGCAGTACTTC. It is translated as CASSYSKPPSTGGNEQYF.

The chain carries TRBV7-8 and TRBJ1-1; D perhaps matches TRBD1 (5 bases). The V and J ends lost 2 bases and 9 bases respectively, with 10 bases between them. This CDR3 is 12 amino acids long. Germline V gene data show CDR1 as SGHVS and CDR2 as FQNEAQ. In DNA form, the CDR3 reads TGTGCCAGCAGCTTAACCGGGACTAAAGCTTTCTTT. Amino acids: CASSLTGTKAFF. Together with reference TRBV7-8 and TRBJ1-1, the CDR3 gives the full variable domain: GAGVSQSPRYKVAKRGQDVALRCDPISGHVSLFWYQQALGQGPEFLTYFQNEAQLDKSGLPSDRFFAERPEGSVSTLKIQRTQQEDSAVYLCASSLTGTKAFFGQGTRLTVV.

This clonotype was observed a few times. The CDR3 DNA sequence: TGTGCCATCAGTGAAGCGGGGGGGCTGGAGACCCAGTACTTC. Translating it yields CAISEAGGLETQYF. The chain recombines TRBV10-3 with TRBJ2-5, with 10 positions matching TRBD2. Unmatched junction bases numbered 3, after V lost 3 bases and J lost 5 bases. The CDR3 sequence is 14 residues long. CDR1 and CDR2 (germline): ENHRY, SYGVKD.

This clonotype was observed a handful of times. The chain recombines TRBV7-2 with TRBJ2-7; 9 bases match TRBD2. Germline V gene lookup returns CDR1 SGHTA and CDR2 FQGNSA. The length of the CDR3 is 13 residues. V shed 9 bases, J shed 1 base, and the junction held 4 bases outside the gene matches. This CDR3 is CASASGVSYEQYF. The CDR3 nucleotides read TGTGCCAGTGCTAGCGGGGTTTCCTACGAGCAGTACTTC. The variable domain in full, with the rest retrieved from reference TRBV7-2 and TRBJ2-7, is GAGVSQSPSNKVTEKGKDVELRCDPISGHTALYWYRQSLGQGLEFLIYFQGNSAPDKSGLPSDRFSAERTGGSVSTLTIQRTQQEDSAVYLCASASGVSYEQYFGPGTRLTVT.

The rearrangement uses TRBV20-1 and TRBJ2-3; no clear D. The CDR3 is 15 amino acids. From germline, CDR1 is DFQATT and CDR2 SNEGSKA (reference sequence). V lost 3 bases to trimming and J lost 1 base, with 14 bases between them. CDR3 protein: CSARAVELGTDTQYF. The CDR3 DNA follows: TGCAGTGCTAGGGCTGTAGAGTTGGGCACAGATACGCAGTATTTT.

This rearrangement joins TRBV11-2 to TRBJ1-2; D is undetermined. V lost 1 base to trimming and J lost 3 bases, with 15 bases between them. Looked up from germline, CDR1 is SGHAT and CDR2 is FQNNGV. The length of the CDR3 is 16 residues. In nucleotides, the CDR3 is TGTGCCAGCAGCTTAGTCGGACCGGGATGGGACTATGGCTACACCTTC. Translated, it gives CASSLVGPGWDYGYTF.

On this clonotype: Sequence at one end of the junction differs from germline and may be a read error. J is TRBJ2-5 and V is TRBV4-2; D is possibly TRBD2 (5 bases). CDR1 is LGHNA, CDR2 YNFKEQ, per germline. The CDR3 is 14 amino acids. This chain's CDR3 is CASSPLATQVTQYF. The CDR3, as DNA: TGTGCCAGCAGCCCGTTAGCGACCCAAGTGACCCAGTACTTC.

This clonotype was counted a few times. The chain is built from TRBV5-5 and TRBJ2-3; the D is unclear. Deletions cut 7 bases from V and 0 bases from J, with 15 bases between. This CDR3 region has 15 residues. The germline CDR1 and CDR2 sequences are SGHKS and YYEKEE (reference sequence). This chain's CDR3 is CASGAVYVSTDTQYF. CDR3 DNA sequence: TGTGCCAGCGGCGCCGTATATGTTAGCACAGATACGCAGTATTTT.

The chain links TRBV7-8 to TRBJ2-1; unclear D gene. TRBJ2-7 matches the DNA end more closely, so the J call is doubtful. The CDR3 is 17 residues long. Germline V gene sequence: CDR1 SGHVS, CDR2 FQNEAQ. DNA of the CDR3: TGTGCCAGCAGCTTAGCGCGATGGGTTAGGCCCTACAATGAGCAGTACTTC. Translated, it gives CASSLARWVRPYNEQYF.

This clonotype was picked up a small number of times. J is TRBJ1-6 and V is TRBV7-9; TRBD1 might be the D (6 bases). Per germline, CDR1 SEHNR and CDR2 FQNEAQ (reference sequence). The germline V and J ends were trimmed by 2 bases and 8 bases, with 10 bases remaining between them. This CDR3 spans 14 amino acids. The CDR3 spells CASSLNRADSPLHF. The CDR3 DNA reads TGTGCCAGCAGCTTAAACAGGGCGGATTCACCCCTCCACTTT.

In this sample, this clonotype turned up a few times. The chain is built from TRBV12-3 or TRBV12-4 and TRBJ2-5; 11 bases are shared with TRBD2. The CDR3 is 15 residues long. J gave up 0 bases and V 6 bases, and 3 bases lay outside the gene matches. CDR3 DNA sequence: TGTGCCAGCAGCGCACTAGCGGGGGACCAAGAGACCCAGTACTTC. Translating gives CASSALAGDQETQYF.

The chain employs TRBV12-3 or TRBV12-4 and TRBJ2-2, with a possible D match to TRBD1 (5 bases). The CDR3 contains 14 residues. Trimming cost V 10 bases and J 1 base, with 13 bases left between them. The CDR3 sequence is CANRRQQNTGELFF. DNA for the CDR3: TGTGCCAACCGGAGACAGCAGAACACCGGGGAGCTGTTTTTT.

A note on this clonotype: Its ends do not fully match the called genes, so a read error is possible. This rearrangement joins TRBV12-3 or TRBV12-4 to TRBJ2-5, with 9 nucleotides matching TRBD2. There are 14 residues in the CDR3. CDR3 region: CASSLAGLMETQYF. The CDR3 nucleotides read TGTGCCAGCAGTCTAGCGGGGCTTATGGAGACCCAGTACTTC.

Comment on this clonotype: A read error is likely, as this CDR3 ends without the conserved phenylalanine or tryptophan. The limits of the CDR3 on the DNA are not certain, so only TCRdb's listed CDR3 is given. The gene calls are TRBV28 and TRBJ2-5; TRBD2, the table's D call, lacks a check against the DNA. Per the germline V gene, CDR1 is MDHEN and CDR2 is SYDVKM. The length of the CDR3 is 14 amino acids, counting both ends. CDR3 sequence reads: CASILGPDQETQYV.

This clonotype was picked up a small number of times. The V and J genes are TRBV7-8 and TRBJ2-5; no clear D gene. Trimming took 2 bases from V and 0 from J, leaving 19 bases between them. This CDR3 comprises 18 residues. Germline V CDR1 and CDR2: SGHVS, FQNEAQ. The DNA of the CDR3 is TGTGCCAGCAGCTTAAAAGGGCCGACCTCCTTGTACCAAGAGACCCAGTACTTC. It is translated as CASSLKGPTSLYQETQYF.